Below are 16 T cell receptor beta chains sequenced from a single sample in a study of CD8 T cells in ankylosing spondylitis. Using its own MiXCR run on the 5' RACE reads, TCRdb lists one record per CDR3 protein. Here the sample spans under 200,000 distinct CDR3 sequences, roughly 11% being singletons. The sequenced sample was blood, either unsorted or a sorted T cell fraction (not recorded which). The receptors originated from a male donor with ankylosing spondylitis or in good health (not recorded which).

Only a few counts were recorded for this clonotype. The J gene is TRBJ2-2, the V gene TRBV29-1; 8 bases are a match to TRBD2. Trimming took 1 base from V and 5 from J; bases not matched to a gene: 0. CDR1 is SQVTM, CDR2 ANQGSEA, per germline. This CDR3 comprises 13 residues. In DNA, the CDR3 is TGCAGCGTTGAAGCGGGAGGGACCGGGGAGCTGTTTTTT. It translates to CSVEAGGTGELFF.

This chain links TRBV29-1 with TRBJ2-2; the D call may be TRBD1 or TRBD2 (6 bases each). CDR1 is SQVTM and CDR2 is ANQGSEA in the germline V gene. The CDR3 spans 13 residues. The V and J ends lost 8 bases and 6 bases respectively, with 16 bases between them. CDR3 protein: CSITGGGAGELFF. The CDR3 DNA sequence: TGCAGCATCACTGGAGGGGGTGCCGGGGAGCTGTTTTTT.

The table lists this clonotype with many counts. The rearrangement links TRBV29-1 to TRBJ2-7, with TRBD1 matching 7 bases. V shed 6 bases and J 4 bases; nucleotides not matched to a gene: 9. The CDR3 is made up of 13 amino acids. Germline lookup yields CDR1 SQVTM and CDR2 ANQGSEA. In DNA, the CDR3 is TGCAGCGTAGCGACAGGGAAGGAGTACGAGCAGTACTTC. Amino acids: CSVATGKEYEQYF.

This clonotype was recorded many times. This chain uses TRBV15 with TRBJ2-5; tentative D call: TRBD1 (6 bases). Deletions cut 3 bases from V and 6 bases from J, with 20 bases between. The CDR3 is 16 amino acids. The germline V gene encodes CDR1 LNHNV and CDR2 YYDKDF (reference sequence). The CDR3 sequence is CATSRHSGPGVKTQYF. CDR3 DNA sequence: TGTGCCACCAGCAGGCACTCGGGCCCAGGGGTGAAGACCCAGTACTTC.

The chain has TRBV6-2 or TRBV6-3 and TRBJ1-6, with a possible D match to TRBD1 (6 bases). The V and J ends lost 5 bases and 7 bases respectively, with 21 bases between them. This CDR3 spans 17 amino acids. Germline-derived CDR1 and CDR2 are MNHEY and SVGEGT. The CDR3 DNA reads TGTGCCAGCAGTGCGACGCCGGACAGCTTGTGGAATTCACCCCTCCACTTT. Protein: CASSATPDSLWNSPLHF.

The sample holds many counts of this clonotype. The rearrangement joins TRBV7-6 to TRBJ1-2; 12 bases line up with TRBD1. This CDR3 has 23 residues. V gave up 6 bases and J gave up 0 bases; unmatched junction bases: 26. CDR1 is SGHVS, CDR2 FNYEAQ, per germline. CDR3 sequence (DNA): TGTGCCAGCAGGTTAAAAGTCCGCCGGGACAGGGGGCAAGTGCCTAGTTCTAACTATGGCTACACCTTC. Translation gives CASRLKVRRDRGQVPSSNYGYTF.

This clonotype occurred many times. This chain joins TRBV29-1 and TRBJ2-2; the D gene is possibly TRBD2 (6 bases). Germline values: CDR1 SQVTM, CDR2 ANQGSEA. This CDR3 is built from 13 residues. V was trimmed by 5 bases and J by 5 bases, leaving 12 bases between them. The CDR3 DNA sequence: TGCAGCGTTCAGACTAGAGATACCGGGGAGCTGTTTTTT. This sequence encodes CSVQTRDTGELFF.

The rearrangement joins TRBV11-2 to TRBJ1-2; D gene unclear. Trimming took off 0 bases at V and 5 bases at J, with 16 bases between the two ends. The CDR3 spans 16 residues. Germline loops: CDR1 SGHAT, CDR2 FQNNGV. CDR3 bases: TGTGCCAGCAGCTTAGAAGTGCATACGATTTGGTATGGCTACACCTTC. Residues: CASSLEVHTIWYGYTF.

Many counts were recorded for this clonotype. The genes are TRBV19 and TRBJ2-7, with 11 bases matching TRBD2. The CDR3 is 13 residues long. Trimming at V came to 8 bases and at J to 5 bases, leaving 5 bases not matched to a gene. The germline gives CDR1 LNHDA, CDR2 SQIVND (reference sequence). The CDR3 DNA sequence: TGTGCCAGTCGACTAGCGGGGACAGACGAGCAGTACTTC. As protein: CASRLAGTDEQYF.

The CDR3 DNA reads as TGTGCCAGCAGTTCGAAATCCCTAGGGACAGGGGGCCAATACGAGCAGTACTTC. It codes for CASSSKSLGTGGQYEQYF. The chain uses TRBV27 and TRBJ2-7; 12 positions match TRBD1. J lost 4 bases, V lost 4 bases, and 14 bases had no gene match. The CDR3 is 18 residues long. CDR1 is MNHEY, CDR2 SMNVEV, per germline (reference sequence).

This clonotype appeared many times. The CDR3 here is CASSPRQGPNIQYF. Here the CDR3 DNA reads TGCGCCAGCAGCCCACGACAGGGGCCAAACATTCAGTACTTC. The rearrangement joins TRBV4-3 to TRBJ2-4; 8 positions agree with TRBD1. In germline, CDR1 is LGHNA, CDR2 YSLEER. CDR3 length equals 14 residues. J gave up 6 bases and V 4 bases, and 5 bases lay outside the gene matches.

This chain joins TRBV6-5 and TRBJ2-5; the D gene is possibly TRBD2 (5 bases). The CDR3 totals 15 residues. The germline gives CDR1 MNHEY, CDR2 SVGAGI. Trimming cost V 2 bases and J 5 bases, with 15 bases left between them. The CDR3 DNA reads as TGTGCCAGCAGTTACGGCATGAGGGAATGGGAGACCCAGTACTTC. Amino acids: CASSYGMREWETQYF.

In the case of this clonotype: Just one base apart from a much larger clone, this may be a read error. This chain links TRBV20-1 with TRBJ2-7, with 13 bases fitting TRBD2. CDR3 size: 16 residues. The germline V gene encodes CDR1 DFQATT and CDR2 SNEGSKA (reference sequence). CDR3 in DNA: TGCAGTGCCCGGACTAGCGGGAGAGGGGGCACCTACGAGCAGCACTTC. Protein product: CSARTSGRGGTYEQHF.

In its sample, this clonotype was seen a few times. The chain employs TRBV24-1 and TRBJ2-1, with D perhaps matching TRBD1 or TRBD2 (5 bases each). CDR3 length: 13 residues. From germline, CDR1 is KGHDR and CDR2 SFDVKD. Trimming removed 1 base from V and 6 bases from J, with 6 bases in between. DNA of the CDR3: TGTGCCACCAGTGATTTTGGGGGCAATGAGCAGTTCTTC. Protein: CATSDFGGNEQFF.

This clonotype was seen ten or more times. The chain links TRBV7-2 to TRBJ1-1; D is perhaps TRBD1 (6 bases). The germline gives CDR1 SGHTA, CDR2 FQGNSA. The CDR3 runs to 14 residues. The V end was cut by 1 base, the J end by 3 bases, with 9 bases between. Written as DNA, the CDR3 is TGTGCCAGCAGCTTAGTTTCAGGGGACACTGAAGCTTTCTTT. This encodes CASSLVSGDTEAFF.

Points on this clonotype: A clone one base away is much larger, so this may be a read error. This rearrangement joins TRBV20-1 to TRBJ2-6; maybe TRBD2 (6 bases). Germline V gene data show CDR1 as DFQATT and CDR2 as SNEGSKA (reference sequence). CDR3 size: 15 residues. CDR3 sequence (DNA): TGCAGTGCTAGAGGCCCAGGGACTGGGACCAACGTCCTGACTTTC. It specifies CSARGPGTGTNVLTF.